One and the same sample provided the 30 T cell receptor beta chains below, sequenced in a study of spatial heterogeneity in lung cancer. Whole-study results and caveats: One measure, the expanded intratumoral alpha and beta TCR count, tracked tumor mutation counts.

TCRdb reprocessed the 5' RACE reads with MiXCR, giving one entry per CDR3 protein. This sample yields about 20,000 distinct CDR3 sequences, of which roughly 5.7% are seen a single time; about a tenth belongs to the top ten. What these receptors recognize is not known. Indicated time point: sample taken at primary tumor resection. The sample in question was lung tumor tissue, obtained at surgery. These receptors came from a female donor with early-stage non-small cell lung cancer.

This clonotype was observed a handful of times. This beta chain is a stray sequence in a library constructed for alpha chains; its clone size is not meaningful. This sequence joins TRBV12-3 or TRBV12-4 and TRBJ2-3; D is uncertain. The CDR3 sequence is 13 residues long. Trimming left V 8 bases short and J 0 bases short, with 9 bases between. As DNA, the CDR3 is TGTGCCAGCCTCGCTATGAGCACAGATACGCAGTATTTT. Translating it yields CASLAMSTDTQYF.

This clonotype was counted many times. This beta chain lies outside the target of a library built for alpha chains; its clone size means little. The DNA of the CDR3 is TGTGCCAGCTCACCAGAAACTAACTATGGCTACACCTTC. Amino acid sequence: CASSPETNYGYTF. The chain employs TRBV18 and TRBJ1-2; D unresolved. CDR3 length: 13 residues. With 2 bases removed from V and 0 bases from J, the gap between germline ends came to 4 bases. CDR1 KGHSH and CDR2 LQKENI come from the germline V gene.

This clonotype has a count of ten or more. Within a library made for alpha chains, this beta chain is off target, and its count is uninformative. The rearrangement links TRBV29-1 to TRBJ2-1; perhaps D is TRBD1 or TRBD2 (6 bases each). Germline loops: CDR1 SQVTM, CDR2 ANQGSEA. V lost 6 bases to trimming and J lost 15 bases, with 18 bases between them. The CDR3 covers 11 residues. DNA for the CDR3: TGCAGCGTCCTAAGGGGGGACCAGCCGTTCTTC. This gives the protein CSVLRGDQPFF.

This clonotype showed up many times. The size of this beta chain means little, since it is a stray read in a library made for alpha chains. This chain links TRBV28 with TRBJ1-2; no reliable D call. CDR3 length equals 14 residues. Germline V gives CDR1 MDHEN, CDR2 SYDVKM. The V gene lost 1 base and the J gene lost 4 bases, with 10 bases spanning the gap. CDR3 bases: TGTGCCAGCAGTTTATTCGGGGTTGCCTATGGCTACACCTTC. Translation gives CASSLFGVAYGYTF.

Worth noting for this clonotype: A much more abundant neighbour one base away suggests this may be a read error. Found in a library prepared for alpha chains, this beta chain is an off-target read, and its abundance has little meaning. J is TRBJ2-5 and V is TRBV14; D remains unclear. This CDR3 spans 15 amino acids. CDR1 is SGHDN and CDR2 is FVKESK in the germline V gene. CDR3 nucleotide sequence: TGTACCAGCAGCCCCCTTTTCGGGCAGCAAGAGACCCAGTACTTC. Protein: CTSSPLFGQQETQYF. The full variable domain, rest sourced from reference TRBV14 and TRBJ2-5, is EAGVTQFPSHSVIEKGQTVTLRCDPISGHDNLYWYRRVMGKEIKFLLHFVKESKQDESGMPNNRFLAERTGGTYSTLKVQPAELEDSGVYFCTSSPLFGQQETQYFGPGTRLLVL.

A note on this clonotype: At one boundary the junction diverges from the germline segment, which might be a read error. This beta chain lies outside the target of a library built for alpha chains; its clone size means little. Here the CDR3 DNA reads TGTGCCAGCAACCGGGTTTACACCGGGGAGCTGTTTTTC. Amino acids: CASNRVYTGELFF. This rearrangement joins TRBV11-1 to TRBJ2-2, with a tentative D call TRBD2 (5 bases). Looked up from germline, CDR1 is SGHAT and CDR2 is FQDESV (reference sequence). CDR3 length equals 13 residues.

At least ten counts were recorded for this clonotype. This beta chain is a stray read from a library made for alpha chains; its abundance is not meaningful. The chain links TRBV25-1 to TRBJ1-2; possibly TRBD1 for D (6 bases). Germline loops: CDR1 MGHDK, CDR2 SYGVNS. Trimming pared 1 base from V and 5 bases from J, leaving 17 bases between. This CDR3 spans 16 amino acids. CDR3 DNA: TGTGCCAGCAGTGAATTGACAGGTCGCGGGGAGTATGGCTACACCTTC. Protein sequence: CASSELTGRGEYGYTF.

This clonotype was seen a few times. A library prepared for alpha chains yielded this beta chain as an off-target read; its size is of little meaning. The gene calls are TRBV29-1 and TRBJ2-5; possibly TRBD2 for D (5 bases). Between the trimmed V and J ends, which lost 7 bases and 0 bases, there was a span of 9 bases. From germline, CDR1 is SQVTM and CDR2 ANQGSEA. The CDR3 is made up of 12 amino acids. As DNA, the CDR3 is TGCAGCGCGGACGGGAACCAAGAGACCCAGTACTTC. It encodes CSADGNQETQYF.

By sample share, this clonotype is medium-sized. Because the library targeted alpha chains, this beta chain is an off-target read whose size means little. The chain has TRBV11-3 and TRBJ1-1, with unresolved D. Germline V gives CDR1 SGHNT, CDR2 YENEEA. The CDR3 extends over 13 amino acids. Trimming stripped 8 bases from V and 0 bases from J, with 10 bases between. The CDR3 bases are TGTGCCAGCTGGGGAGGAATGAACACTGAAGCTTTCTTT. Its protein is CASWGGMNTEAFF.

Concerning this clonotype: This beta chain lies outside the target of a library built for alpha chains; its clone size means little. The J gene is TRBJ2-7, the V gene TRBV5-1; 8 bases fit TRBD1. Germline V gene lookup returns CDR1 SGHRS and CDR2 YFSETQ. J gave up 2 bases and V 4 bases, and 2 bases lay outside the gene matches. This CDR3 is built from 13 residues. CDR3 DNA: TGCGCCAGCAGCCTGGACAGGGCCTACGAGCAGTACTTC. This encodes CASSLDRAYEQYF.

In its sample, this clonotype was seen many times. A library made for alpha chains picked up this beta chain off target, so its size means little. This chain joins TRBV5-6 and TRBJ1-2; 7 bases are a match to TRBD1. Germline CDR1 reads SGHDT; CDR2 reads YYEEEE. V was pared by 4 bases and J by 8 bases, with 8 bases of the junction left unmatched. The CDR3 extends over 13 amino acids. In nucleotides, the CDR3 is TGTGCCAGCAGCCGGAGAGGGGGCAGGGGCTACACCTTC. This codes for CASSRRGGRGYTF.

This clonotype appeared many times. Little can be read into the size of this beta chain, an off-target read in a library designed for alpha chains. The V and J genes are TRBV10-2 and TRBJ2-2, with D unclear. Looked up from germline, CDR1 is WSHSY and CDR2 is SAAADI. The CDR3 contains 11 residues. Trimming removed 6 bases from V and 3 bases from J, with 2 bases in between. Written as DNA, the CDR3 is TGCGCCAGCAGGGACACCGGGGAGCTGTTTTTT. Protein sequence: CASRDTGELFF.

This clonotype was recorded a few times. A library made for alpha chains picked up this beta chain off target, so its size means little. V gene TRBV12-3 or TRBV12-4 combines with J gene TRBJ1-1; the D is unclear. The CDR3 sequence is 14 residues long. V gave up 0 bases and J gave up 1 base, with 6 bases separating them. CDR3 region: CASSLALENTEAFF. The CDR3 coding sequence is TGTGCCAGCAGTTTAGCGCTAGAGAACACTGAAGCTTTCTTT.

This clonotype was recorded at least ten times. A library prepared for alpha chains yielded this beta chain as an off-target read; its size is of little meaning. CDR3 DNA: TGCAGTGCTAGCATCGGGAGGGCCTTAGGTGAGCAGTTCTTC. Protein sequence: CSASIGRALGEQFF. The genes are TRBV20-1 and TRBJ2-1; 8 positions agree with TRBD2. Germline values: CDR1 DFQATT, CDR2 SNEGSKA (reference sequence). V lost 3 bases, J lost 9 bases, and 10 bases stayed unmatched. The CDR3 loop spans 14 amino acids.

This clonotype showed up many times. This beta chain came through as a stray read in a library set up for alpha chains, and its size says little. J is TRBJ2-1 and V is TRBV29-1; the match to TRBD2 covers 10 bases. The germline V gene encodes CDR1 SQVTM and CDR2 ANQGSEA. The V gene end was trimmed by 7 bases and the J gene end by 2 bases; junction bases not matched to a gene: 5. This CDR3 has 14 residues. The CDR3 nucleotides read TGCAGCGGAACCCTAGCGGGGGCCTACAATGAGCAGTTCTTC. It encodes CSGTLAGAYNEQFF.

To note about this clonotype: With the library built for alpha chains, this beta chain is off target and its frequency is not meaningful. V and J are TRBV3-1 and TRBJ2-7, with D perhaps being TRBD1 or TRBD2 (6 bases each). Germline CDR1 and CDR2: LGHDT and YNNKEL (reference sequence). V was shortened by 5 bases and J by 3 bases, with 17 bases between the two germline ends. This CDR3 has 15 amino acids. CDR3 sequence: CASSSQRGRYYEQYF. The CDR3 region has the DNA TGTGCCAGCAGCTCACAACGGGGGCGATACTACGAGCAGTACTTC.

This clonotype appeared many times. A library made for alpha chains picked up this beta chain off target, so its size means little. This chain joins TRBV7-9 and TRBJ2-2; D remains unclear. V was shortened by 6 bases and J by 2 bases, with 7 bases between the two germline ends. Germline V CDR1 and CDR2: SEHNR, FQNEAQ (reference sequence). This CDR3 is built from 13 residues. DNA of the CDR3: TGTGCCAGCAGTGAGACCAACACCGGGGAGCTGTTTTTT. It specifies CASSETNTGELFF.

This clonotype was detected many times. This beta chain is an off-target read within a library intended for alpha chains, so its frequency means little. The chain couples TRBV29-1 to TRBJ2-3; D unclear. Between the trimmed V and J ends, which lost 6 bases and 4 bases, there was a span of 8 bases. This CDR3 has 11 residues. The V gene's germline CDR1 is SQVTM and CDR2 ANQGSEA. The CDR3 nucleotides read TGCAGCGTGCCCTGGGCAGATACGCAGTATTTT. This sequence encodes CSVPWADTQYF.

This clonotype was picked up many times. This beta chain is an off-target read within a library intended for alpha chains, so its frequency means little. The chain employs TRBV18 and TRBJ1-5; TRBD1 matches at 7 bases. The V gene end was trimmed by 4 bases and the J gene end by 7 bases; junction bases not matched to a gene: 4. This CDR3 region has 13 residues. CDR1 and CDR2 (germline): KGHSH, LQKENI. The CDR3 bases are TGTGCCAGCTCACGACAGGGTAACCAGCCCCAGCATTTT. Protein sequence: CASSRQGNQPQHF. The full variable domain, in which reference TRBV18 and TRBJ1-5 provide the parts outside the CDR3, is NAGVMQNPRHLVRRRGQEARLRCSPMKGHSHVYWYRQLPEEGLKFMVYLQKENIIDESGMPKERFSAEFPKEGPSILRIQQVVRGDSAAYFCASSRQGNQPQHFGDGTRLSIL.

This clonotype was observed at least ten times. A library made for alpha chains picked up this beta chain off target, so its size means little. V usage is TRBV7-9 and J usage is TRBJ2-7; D perhaps matches TRBD2 (6 bases). Trimming stripped 10 bases from V and 3 bases from J, with 16 bases between. This CDR3 region has 13 residues. CDR1 and CDR2 (germline): SEHNR, FQNEAQ (reference sequence). Here the CDR3 reads CATTSSRRYEQYF. DNA of the CDR3: TGTGCCACGACTAGTTCCCGTCGCTACGAGCAGTACTTC.

Ten or more counts support this clonotype. Because this beta chain is a stray read in a library intended to capture alpha chains, its abundance should not be given much weight. V is TRBV6-4 and J is TRBJ1-5; 8 bases line up with TRBD1. CDR1 is MRHNA and CDR2 is SNTAGT in the germline V gene. V shed 2 bases and J 2 bases; nucleotides not matched to a gene: 11. CDR3 length: 18 residues. CDR3 in DNA: TGTGCCAGCAGTGACGACAGGGGAAGGGGGTATCGCAATCAGCCCCAGCATTTT. It translates to CASSDDRGRGYRNQPQHF.

Points on this clonotype: Since the library was made to target alpha chains, this beta chain is a stray read and its abundance is not meaningful. The chain links TRBV3-1 to TRBJ2-1; 13 bases map to TRBD2. Germline CDR1 is LGHDT and CDR2 is YNNKEL (reference sequence). V shed 1 base, J shed 8 bases, and the junction held 8 bases outside the gene matches. The length of the CDR3 is 17 residues. CDR3: CASSQAVGTSGEYEQFF. The CDR3 DNA is TGTGCCAGCAGCCAAGCCGTAGGGACTAGCGGGGAGTATGAGCAGTTCTTC.

By proportion, this clonotype is medium-sized (0.01 to 0.1%). The library was designed around alpha chains, so this beta chain is a stray read whose abundance carries little weight. The V call is TRBV20-1, the J call TRBJ2-3; TRBD2 agrees at 12 bases. The CDR3 totals 13 residues. Trimming took 5 bases from V and 4 from J; bases not matched to a gene: 1. Germline values: CDR1 DFQATT, CDR2 SNEGSKA (reference sequence). Here the CDR3 reads CSAGLAGPDTQYF. The CDR3 nucleotides read TGCAGTGCTGGACTAGCGGGACCAGATACGCAGTATTTT.

This clonotype appeared many times. This beta chain represents an off-target read in a library built for alpha chains; its size is of limited meaning. The chain combines TRBV24-1 with TRBJ1-2; no clear D. The V gene lost 3 bases and the J gene lost 4 bases, with 5 bases spanning the gap. The CDR3 totals 12 residues. Per the germline V gene, CDR1 is KGHDR and CDR2 is SFDVKD. The CDR3 DNA is TGTGCCACCAGTGATCCAGGCTATGGCTACACCTTC. Residues: CATSDPGYGYTF.

At least ten counts were recorded for this clonotype. This beta chain lies outside the target of a library built for alpha chains; its clone size means little. V is TRBV2 and J is TRBJ1-5; 7 nucleotides agree with TRBD1. Germline V gene sequence: CDR1 SNHLY, CDR2 FYNNEI. J gave up 3 bases and V 4 bases, and 6 bases lay outside the gene matches. The CDR3 loop spans 15 amino acids. The DNA for the CDR3 is TGTGCCAGCAGTGTGGTAGGGGGCAACAATCAGCCCCAGCATTTT. Translated, it gives CASSVVGGNNQPQHF.

This clonotype has at least ten counts. This beta chain is a stray sequence in a library constructed for alpha chains; its clone size is not meaningful. The chain carries TRBV5-4 and TRBJ1-5; D ambiguous. The CDR3 loop spans 15 amino acids. V lost 0 bases, J lost 1 base, and 8 bases lay in between. In germline, CDR1 is SGHNT, CDR2 YYREEE (reference sequence). The CDR3 DNA follows: TGTGCCAGCAGCTTGGAGCCCTTCAGCAATCAGCCCCAGCATTTT. Protein sequence: CASSLEPFSNQPQHF.

This clonotype was detected ten times or more. With the library built for alpha chains, this beta chain is off target and its frequency is not meaningful. This chain links TRBV2 with TRBJ2-3; 9 positions match TRBD2. V was pared by 6 bases and J by 3 bases, with 4 bases of the junction left unmatched. Germline-derived CDR1 and CDR2 are SNHLY and FYNNEI. The CDR3 has 14 residues. CDR3 in amino acids: CASSIAGGTDTQYF. The CDR3 DNA is TGTGCCAGCAGCATCGCGGGGGGGACAGATACGCAGTATTTT.

This clonotype was found many times. This beta chain represents an off-target read in a library built for alpha chains; its size is of limited meaning. The rearrangement joins TRBV6-1 to TRBJ2-2; 11 bases are a match to TRBD1. Trimming removed 2 bases from V and 8 bases from J; junction bases left unmatched: 4. From germline, CDR1 is MNHNS and CDR2 SASEGT. The CDR3 is 15 amino acids. This chain's CDR3 is CASSESGTGGGELFF. The DNA of the CDR3 is TGTGCCAGCAGTGAATCCGGGACAGGGGGAGGGGAGCTGTTTTTT.

In this sample, this clonotype turned up a few times. Found in a library prepared for alpha chains, this beta chain is an off-target read, and its abundance has little meaning. The V call is TRBV7-9, the J call TRBJ1-3; D is possibly TRBD1 (5 bases). The V gene's germline CDR1 is SEHNR and CDR2 FQNEAQ (reference sequence). Trimming cost V 5 bases and J 2 bases, with 13 bases left between them. The CDR3 is 15 amino acids. The CDR3 loop reads CASSASPGPGNTIYF. The CDR3 nucleotides read TGTGCCAGCAGCGCCTCACCGGGACCTGGAAACACCATATATTTT.

With respect to this clonotype: This beta chain is an unintended read in a library built for alpha chains; its size means little. This chain links TRBV14 with TRBJ2-3; D is undetermined. The CDR3 runs to 12 residues. CDR1 and CDR2 (germline): SGHDN, FVKESK. V was cut by 1 base and J by 6 bases, with 5 bases left in between. CDR3 loop: CASSQVVDTQYF. The DNA of the CDR3 is TGTGCCAGCAGCCAAGTGGTGGATACGCAGTATTTT.